This is a list of T cell receptor beta chains from one sample in a study of blood T cell repertoires in COVID-19. Using immunoSEQ multiplex PCR, the repertoire was profiled, and TCRdb retains in-frame clones only, with some absent. This repertoire shows approximately 50,000 clones, around 85% found once; its top ten account for 6.5%. Material: peripheral blood. Receptors originate from a man between 60 and 70 years old with acute or convalescent COVID-19. Both conserved end residues are part of each CDR3. Each record gives: clone size, J gene, V gene, D gene, CDR3 protein, CDR3 DNA. A D gene is named only where the DNA matches it firmly. Part of the rows lack a size; the others show once, few, many or a class for expanded clones.

clone_size: NA; j_call: TRBJ1-2; v_call: TRBV29-1; d_call: NA; cdr3_aa: CSVAGIRPGNYGYTF; cdr3_nt: TGCAGCGTTGCAGGGATCCGACCGGGTAACTATGGCTACACCTTC
clone_size: once; j_call: TRBJ1-2; v_call: TRBV19; d_call: TRBD1; cdr3_aa: CASSRDRVAGYTF; cdr3_nt: TGTGCCAGTAGTAGGGACAGGGTCGCTGGCTACACCTTC
clone_size: NA; j_call: TRBJ2-2; v_call: TRBV18; d_call: TRBD1; cdr3_aa: CASSPNFGGQGAILGTGELFF; cdr3_nt: TGTGCCAGCTCACCAAATTTCGGCGGACAGGGGGCGATATTAGGCACCGGGGAGCTGTTTTTT
clone_size: NA; j_call: TRBJ1-6; v_call: TRBV5-1; d_call: TRBD1; cdr3_aa: CASSPGQGERNSPLHF; cdr3_nt: TGCGCCAGCAGCCCAGGACAGGGCGAAAGGAATTCACCCCTCCACTTT
clone_size: NA; j_call: TRBJ1-6; v_call: TRBV30; d_call: NA; cdr3_aa: CAWITWDMNSPLHF; cdr3_nt: TGTGCCTGGATAACGTGGGACATGAATTCACCCCTCCACTTT
clone_size: NA; j_call: TRBJ2-5; v_call: TRBV5-1; d_call: TRBD1; cdr3_aa: CASSDPGQQETQYF; cdr3_nt: TGCGCCAGCAGCGATCCGGGACAGCAAGAGACCCAGTACTTC
clone_size: NA; j_call: TRBJ1-3; v_call: TRBV7-8; d_call: NA; cdr3_aa: CASSLPPGYRRGNTIYF; cdr3_nt: TGTGCCAGCAGCTTGCCCCCAGGGTATCGCAGAGGAAACACCATATATTTT
clone_size: NA; j_call: TRBJ2-4; v_call: TRBV9; d_call: TRBD2; cdr3_aa: CASSEGERGWAKNIQYF; cdr3_nt: TGTGCCAGCAGCGAGGGTGAGCGGGGATGGGCCAAAAACATTCAGTACTTC
clone_size: NA; j_call: TRBJ2-2; v_call: TRBV2; d_call: NA; cdr3_aa: CASTRNTGELFF; cdr3_nt: TGTGCCAGCACTAGGAACACCGGGGAGCTGTTTTTT
clone_size: NA; j_call: TRBJ2-6; v_call: TRBV28; d_call: TRBD1; cdr3_aa: CASSPTGEANVLTF; cdr3_nt: TGTGCCAGCAGCCCGACAGGGGAGGCCAACGTCCTGACTTTC
clone_size: NA; j_call: TRBJ2-2; v_call: TRBV5-4; d_call: NA; cdr3_aa: CASHTRDTTGELFF; cdr3_nt: TGTGCCAGCCACACCCGGGACACCACCGGGGAGCTGTTTTTT
clone_size: NA; j_call: TRBJ2-7; v_call: TRBV29-1; d_call: NA; cdr3_aa: CSVGLYEQYF; cdr3_nt: TGCAGCGTCGGGTTGTACGAGCAGTACTTC
clone_size: once; j_call: TRBJ2-1; v_call: TRBV24-1; d_call: NA; cdr3_aa: CATSDPSGPYNEQFF; cdr3_nt: TGTGCCACCAGTGACCCCAGCGGGCCCTACAATGAGCAGTTCTTC
clone_size: NA; j_call: TRBJ2-7; v_call: TRBV11-2; d_call: TRBD1; cdr3_aa: CASSLVGTGGHEQYF; cdr3_nt: TGTGCCAGCAGCTTAGTAGGGACAGGGGGACATGAGCAGTACTTC
clone_size: NA; j_call: TRBJ2-4; v_call: TRBV18; d_call: NA; cdr3_aa: CASSPNRAIAKNIQYF; cdr3_nt: TGTGCCAGCTCACCAAACAGGGCGATAGCCAAAAACATTCAGTACTTC